This T cell receptor (beta chain) was obtained from a study of cytomegalovirus exposure and HLA in healthy donors. About the research overall: Drawn from HLA-typed donors, 80 million to 100 million unique TCRs were held in an early data release.

Per germline, CDR1 MGHRA and CDR2 YSYEKL. Between the trimmed V and J ends, which lost 1 base and 6 bases, there was a span of 9 bases. This CDR3 region has 14 residues. The PCR was carried out with 60 Vbeta primers and 13 Jbeta primers. Generated by immunoSEQ multiplex PCR, the TCRdb table keeps only in-frame clones and is missing some. The sample includes roughly 170,000 clones, roughly four fifths of them seen just once. General study findings and limits: Specificity for CMV antigens was confirmed in vitro for a few of the CMV-associated chains. The authors assumed roughly uniform sequencing depth across donors for presence/absence analyses. The authors reported that TCR beta sequences could predict HLA-A and HLA-B alleles. These predictions were accurate for most subjects in the first cohort.

Comments on this clone: Its antigen remains unknown.

The V and J genes are TRBV4-1 and TRBJ2-2; D is unclear. The sequence was obtained from a girl aged 5-17 years in good health and CMV-seropositive. The sequencing sample was made of PBMCs. The chain's CDR3 is CASSQGATAGELFF. In nucleotides, the CDR3 is TGCGCCAGCAGCCAAGGAGCCACCGCCGGGGAGCTGTTTTTT.